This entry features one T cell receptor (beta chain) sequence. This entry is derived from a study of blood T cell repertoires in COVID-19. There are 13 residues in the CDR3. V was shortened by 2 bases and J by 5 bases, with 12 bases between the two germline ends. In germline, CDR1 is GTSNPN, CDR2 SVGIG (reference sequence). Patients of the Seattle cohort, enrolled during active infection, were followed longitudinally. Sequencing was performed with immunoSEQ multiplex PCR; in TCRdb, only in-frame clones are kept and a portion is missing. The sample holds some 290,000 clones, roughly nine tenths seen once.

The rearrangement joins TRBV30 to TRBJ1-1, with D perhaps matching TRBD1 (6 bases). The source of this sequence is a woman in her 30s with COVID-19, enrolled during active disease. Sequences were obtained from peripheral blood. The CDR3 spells CAWSFNRDTEAFF. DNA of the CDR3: TGTGCCTGGAGTTTTAACAGGGATACTGAAGCTTTCTTT.